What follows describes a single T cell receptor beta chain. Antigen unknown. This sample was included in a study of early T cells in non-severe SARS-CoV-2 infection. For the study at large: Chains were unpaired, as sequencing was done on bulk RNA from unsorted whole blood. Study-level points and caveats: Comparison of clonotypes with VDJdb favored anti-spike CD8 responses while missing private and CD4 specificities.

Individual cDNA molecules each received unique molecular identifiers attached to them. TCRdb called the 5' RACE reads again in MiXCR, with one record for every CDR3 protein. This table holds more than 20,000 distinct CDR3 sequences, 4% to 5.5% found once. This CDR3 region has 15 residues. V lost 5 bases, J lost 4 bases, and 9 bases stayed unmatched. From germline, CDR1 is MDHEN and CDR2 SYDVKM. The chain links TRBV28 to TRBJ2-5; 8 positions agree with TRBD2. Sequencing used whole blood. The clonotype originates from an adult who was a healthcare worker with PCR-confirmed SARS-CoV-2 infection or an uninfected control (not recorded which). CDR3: CASSAIGRAGETQYF. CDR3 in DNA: TGTGCCAGCAGTGCTATCGGGAGGGCCGGAGAGACCCAGTACTTC.